Listed below are T cell receptor beta chains from one sample, sequenced in a study of cytomegalovirus exposure and HLA in healthy donors. Data came from immunoSEQ multiplex PCR; TCRdb stores just in-frame clones and leaves some out. The table includes about 130,000 clones, approximately 80% detected once. What was sequenced was PBMCs. All receptors come from a man aged 50 to 59 in good health and CMV-seronegative. Both conserved end residues are part of each CDR3. A D gene is named only where the DNA matches it firmly. Some rows mark clone size as missing; the rest say once, few, many or name a class of expanded clone.

TRBJ2-3,13,.,.,TRBV18,CASSPGLGDTQYF,TGTGCCAGCTCACCCGGCCTAGGAGATACGCAGTATTTT
TRBJ2-5,13,.,TRBD2,TRBV7-2,CASSASGGKTQYF,TGTGCCAGCAGTGCTAGCGGGGGTAAGACCCAGTACTTC
TRBJ2-5,16,.,TRBD2,TRBV5-1,CASSSPPSGGLETQYF,TGCGCCAGCAGCTCCCCCCCTAGCGGGGGGCTAGAGACCCAGTACTTC
TRBJ1-2,17,.,.,TRBV5-6,CASSLVGGPTGNYGYTF,TGTGCCAGCAGCTTAGTGGGGGGGCCGACTGGTAACTATGGCTACACCTTC
TRBJ2-7,15,once,.,TRBV6-1,CASSEGDGSSYEQYF,TGTGCCAGCAGTGAAGGCGACGGGAGCTCCTACGAGCAGTACTTC
TRBJ2-6,18,.,.,TRBV29-1,CSVLEWTVLRSGANVLTF,TGCAGCGTACTGGAATGGACAGTCCTTAGATCTGGGGCCAACGTCCTGACTTTC
TRBJ2-5,17,.,TRBD1,TRBV5-5,CASSLVGQGFGGETQYF,TGTGCCAGCAGCTTGGTGGGACAGGGATTCGGCGGGGAGACCCAGTACTTC
TRBJ2-7,15,.,TRBD1,TRBV5-5,CASREYLTGDYEQYF,TGTGCCAGCAGGGAATATTTGACAGGGGACTACGAGCAGTACTTC
TRBJ2-1,16,.,TRBD1,TRBV7-9,CSSTALRDRRGNEQFF,TGTTCCAGCACTGCCCTCCGGGACAGGAGGGGAAATGAGCAGTTCTTC
TRBJ2-5,14,.,TRBD2,TRBV11-2,CASSPGRGQETQYF,TGTGCCAGCAGCCCTGGGAGGGGCCAAGAGACCCAGTACTTC
TRBJ2-3,15,.,TRBD1,TRBV6-6,CASSNRDRTTDTQYF,TGTGCCAGCAGCAACCGGGACAGAACCACAGATACGCAGTATTTT
TRBJ1-1,14,.,.,TRBV4-3,CASSQDMRPAEAFF,TGCGCCAGCAGCCAAGATATGAGGCCCGCTGAAGCTTTCTTT
TRBJ2-1,15,.,TRBD1,TRBV18,CASSPGQGSYNEQFF,TGTGCCAGCTCACCCGGACAGGGGTCCTACAATGAGCAGTTCTTC
TRBJ2-5,15,.,TRBD1,TRBV7-2,CASSPQGGVQETQYF,TGTGCCAGCAGTCCACAGGGGGGCGTGCAAGAGACCCAGTACTTC
TRBJ2-3,15,.,TRBD2,TRBV5-1,CASSSSSGGTDTQYF,TGCGCCAGCAGCTCCTCTAGCGGGGGCACAGATACGCAGTATTTT
TRBJ1-1,13,.,TRBD1,TRBV5-6,CASSLGQEDEAFF,TGTGCCAGCAGCCTGGGACAGGAGGATGAAGCTTTCTTT
TRBJ1-3,13,.,.,TRBV10-3,CAISSPQDRYIYF,TGTGCCATCAGTTCCCCCCAAGACAGATACATATATTTT
TRBJ2-1,16,.,TRBD2,TRBV7-3,CASSALGGVGGDEQFF,TGTGCCAGCAGCGCGCTCGGGGGGGTCGGTGGAGATGAGCAGTTCTTC
TRBJ1-2,15,.,TRBD1,TRBV6-1,CASNEGQGRPYGYTF,TGTGCCAGCAACGAAGGACAGGGGAGGCCCTATGGCTACACCTTC
TRBJ1-4,16,.,TRBD1,TRBV7-9,CSSSPRTGGEEEKLFF,TGTTCCAGCAGCCCCCGGACAGGGGGCGAGGAGGAAAAACTGTTTTTT
TRBJ2-3,16,.,.,TRBV11-2,CASSLFARASTDTQYF,TGTGCCAGCAGCTTATTCGCCCGAGCTAGCACAGATACGCAGTATTTT
TRBJ1-6,15,.,.,TRBV18,CASSPLQGRNSPLHF,TGTGCCAGCTCACCTTTGCAGGGCCGAAATTCACCCCTCCACTTT
TRBJ1-1,14,.,.,TRBV5-4,CASSLVGPNTEAFF,TGTGCCAGCAGCTTGGTCGGTCCGAACACTGAAGCTTTCTTT
TRBJ1-2,12,few,.,TRBV19,CAREGFGGGYTF,TGTGCCAGGGAGGGGTTCGGGGGAGGCTACACCTTC
TRBJ2-1,19,.,.,TRBV7-3,CASSLTHRESLRVTDEQFF,TGTGCCAGCAGCTTAACCCACAGGGAAAGCCTACGCGTGACGGATGAGCAGTTCTTC
TRBJ2-1,16,.,TRBD2,TRBV7-2,CASSLGTSGARDEQFF,TGTGCCAGCAGCTTAGGGACTAGCGGGGCTAGGGATGAGCAGTTCTTC
TRBJ2-5,14,.,.,TRBV6-6,CASSYGAIQETQYF,TGTGCCAGCAGTTATGGGGCCATCCAAGAGACCCAGTACTTC
TRBJ1-5,13,.,.,TRBV5-6,CASSLSQSGTQHF,TGTGCCAGCAGCTTGTCTCAGTCAGGGACCCAGCATTTT
TRBJ1-2,12,.,.,TRBV7-2,CASSLNGGGYTF,TGTGCCAGCAGCTTAAACGGGGGTGGCTACACCTTC
TRBJ2-2,14,.,.,TRBV29-1,CSVRSGANTGELFF,TGCAGCGTTAGGTCGGGGGCGAACACCGGGGAGCTGTTTTTT
TRBJ1-1,14,.,.,TRBV7-9,CSSSFDRDYTEAFF,TGTTCCAGCAGCTTTGACCGGGACTACACTGAAGCTTTCTTT
TRBJ1-1,14,few,.,TRBV2,CANLPTTERTEAFF,TGTGCCAACCTACCAACGACAGAGAGAACGGAAGCTTTCTTT
TRBJ2-3,13,.,TRBD1,TRBV7-2,CASSAHRGNTQYF,TGTGCCAGCAGCGCCCACAGGGGAAATACGCAGTATTTT
TRBJ2-1,15,.,.,TRBV28,CASSYGRSSYNEQFF,TGTGCCAGCAGTTATGGGAGGAGCTCCTACAATGAGCAGTTCTTC
TRBJ2-1,14,.,.,TRBV6-5,CASSYSAGYNEQFF,TGTGCCAGCAGTTACTCGGCGGGATACAATGAGCAGTTCTTC
TRBJ1-2,13,.,.,TRBV5-1,CASSLEQDYGYTF,TGCGCCAGCAGCTTGGAACAGGACTATGGCTACACCTTC
TRBJ1-1,13,.,.,TRBV28,CASTQDMNTEAFF,TGTGCCAGCACCCAGGACATGAACACTGAAGCTTTCTTT
TRBJ1-2,14,.,TRBD1,TRBV5-1,CASSSGQGEGGYTF,TGCGCCAGCAGCTCTGGACAGGGGGAAGGTGGCTACACCTTC
TRBJ1-2,11,.,TRBD1,TRBV29-1,CSVNRGHGYTF,TGCAGCGTTAACAGGGGCCATGGCTACACCTTC
TRBJ2-7,11,.,.,TRBV19,CATTEGYEQYF,TGTGCCACTACAGAGGGATACGAGCAGTACTTC
TRBJ1-3,16,few,TRBD1,TRBV18,CASFRDSSSSGNTIYF,TGTGCCAGCTTCCGGGACAGTTCCTCCTCTGGAAACACCATATATTTT
TRBJ1-5,14,.,.,TRBV7-3,CASSLTGGHQPQHF,TGTGCCAGCAGCTTAACCGGGGGACATCAGCCCCAGCATTTT
TRBJ2-3,14,few,.,TRBV6-4,CASSEGDNTDTQYF,TGTGCCAGCAGTGAGGGGGACAACACAGATACGCAGTATTTT
TRBJ1-1,15,.,TRBD1,TRBV5-1,CASSSTGGTNTEAFF,TGCGCCAGCAGCTCCACAGGGGGGACAAACACTGAAGCTTTCTTT
TRBJ1-3,14,.,.,TRBV28,CASSLLGRGNTIYF,TGTGCCAGCAGTTTATTAGGGAGGGGAAACACCATATATTTT
TRBJ1-2,14,.,.,TRBV28,CASRQSGENYGYTF,TGTGCCAGCAGGCAATCGGGTGAAAACTATGGCTACACCTTC
TRBJ1-5,13,.,.,TRBV7-6,CASSLHSNQPQHF,TGTGCCAGCAGCTTACATAGCAATCAGCCCCAGCATTTT
TRBJ2-3,15,few,.,TRBV6-1,CASSQGAVDTDTQYF,TGTGCCAGCAGCCAAGGGGCAGTCGACACAGATACGCAGTATTTT